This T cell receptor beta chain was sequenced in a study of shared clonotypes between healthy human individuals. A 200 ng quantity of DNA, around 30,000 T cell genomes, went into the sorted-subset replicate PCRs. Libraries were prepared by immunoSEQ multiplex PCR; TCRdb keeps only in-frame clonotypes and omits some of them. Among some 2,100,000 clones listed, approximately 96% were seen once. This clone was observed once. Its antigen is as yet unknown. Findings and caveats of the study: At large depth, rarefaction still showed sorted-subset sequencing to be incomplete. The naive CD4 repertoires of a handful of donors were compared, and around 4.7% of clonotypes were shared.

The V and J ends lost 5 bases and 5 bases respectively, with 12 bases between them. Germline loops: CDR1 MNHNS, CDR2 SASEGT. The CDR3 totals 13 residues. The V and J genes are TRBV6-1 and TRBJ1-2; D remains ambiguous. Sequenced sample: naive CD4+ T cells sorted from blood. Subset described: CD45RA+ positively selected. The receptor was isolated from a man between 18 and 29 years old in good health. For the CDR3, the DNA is TGTGCCAGCAGTCAAAATCTGGGGTATGGCTACACCTTC. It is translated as CASSQNLGYGYTF.